Shown below are 25 T cell receptor beta chains from a single sample sequenced in a study of metastatic and nonmetastatic thyroid tumors. No patient received treatment before thyroid surgery. TCRdb re-analyzed the PCR reads through MiXCR. The table lists 20,000 to 30,000 clones, under 25% of them singletons. Sequenced sample: blood. The origin of the receptors is a male donor with papillary thyroid cancer or a benign thyroid nodule (not recorded which). Some clones in this sample may be carry-over from other donors' samples.

On this clone: A read error may be the cause here, since a much bigger clone is one base away. The chain combines TRBV28 with TRBJ1-2; no firm D call. Germline V lookup: CDR1 MDHEN, CDR2 SYDVKM. This CDR3 is built from 8 residues. Trimming left V 8 bases short and J 10 bases short, with 5 bases between. CDR3: CASGVYTF. The CDR3 DNA reads as TGTGCCAGCGGTGTCTACACCTTC.

The CDR3 DNA is TGTGCCAGCAGCCCCGACGGCCCGGCGGGCAATCAGCCCCAGCATTTT. It codes for CASSPDGPAGNQPQHF. J is TRBJ1-5 and V is TRBV11-2, with D hard to call. The CDR3 has 16 residues. Germline V gene lookup returns CDR1 SGHAT and CDR2 FQNNGV. The germline V and J ends were trimmed by 5 bases and 2 bases, with 16 bases remaining between them. Full variable domain (remainder filled in from reference TRBV11-2 and TRBJ1-5): EAGVAQSPRYKIIEKRQSVAFWCNPISGHATLYWYQQILGQGPKLLIQFQNNGVVDDSQLPKDRFSAERLKGVDSTLKIQPAKLEDSAVYLCASSPDGPAGNQPQHFGDGTRLSIL.

This chain connects TRBV24-1 to TRBJ2-3; tentative D call: TRBD1 (5 bases). CDR3 length equals 14 residues. Germline CDR1 is KGHDR and CDR2 is SFDVKD. V shed 3 bases and J shed 2 bases, with 8 bases lying between them. The CDR3 bases are TGTGCCACCAGTGATCCAGGGTACACAGATACGCAGTATTTT. This translates into CATSDPGYTDTQYF.

There are a few counts of this clone. This chain connects TRBV28 to TRBJ2-1, with TRBD2 identical over 10 bases. The germline V gene has CDR1 MDHEN and CDR2 SYDVKM. V gave up 4 bases and J gave up 5 bases; unmatched junction bases: 5. This CDR3 has 15 residues. The CDR3 DNA sequence: TGTGCCAGCAGTTCCGGGACTAGCGCCGACAATGAGCAGTTCTTC. This gives the protein CASSSGTSADNEQFF.

In this sample, this clone turned up many times. V and J are TRBV28 and TRBJ2-1; tentative D call: TRBD2 (5 bases). This CDR3 is 14 amino acids long. Looked up from germline, CDR1 is MDHEN and CDR2 is SYDVKM. V was trimmed by 6 bases and J by 1 base, leaving 10 bases between them. The CDR3 DNA is TGTGCCAGCAGAGAGGGTCCGTCCTACAATGAGCAGTTCTTC. Its translation is CASREGPSYNEQFF.

This clone has more than one count but fewer than ten. This sequence joins TRBV12-3 or TRBV12-4 and TRBJ2-5, with 7 nucleotides matching TRBD1. The length of the CDR3 is 16 residues. V trimming: 10 bases; J trimming: 5 bases; junction bases outside the gene matches: 19. Written as DNA, the CDR3 is TGTGCCATCACCCGGACAGGTGAGCGCTTTAGGGAGACCCAGTACTTC. Translated, it gives CAITRTGERFRETQYF.

This clone has a single count. V and J are TRBV4-2 and TRBJ2-3; D is uncertain. Trimming removed 0 bases at V and 0 bases at J, with 4 bases between. Germline CDR1 LGHNA, CDR2 YNFKEQ. This CDR3 spans 14 amino acids. In nucleotides, the CDR3 is TGTGCCAGCAGCCAAGATCTTAGCACAGATACGCAGTATTTT. It translates to CASSQDLSTDTQYF.

This clone is categorized as medium-sized (0.01 to 0.1%). V and J are TRBV28 and TRBJ2-2; tentatively, D is TRBD1 or TRBD2 (7 bases each). V lost 5 bases, J lost 6 bases, and 22 bases lay in between. Germline assignment: CDR1 MDHEN and CDR2 SYDVKM. CDR3 length: 17 amino acids. The CDR3 protein is CASSLPSGGGKAGELFF. In DNA, the CDR3 is TGTGCCAGCAGTCTGCCATCAGGGGGAGGGAAGGCCGGGGAGCTGTTTTTT.

This clone occurred many times. This chain joins TRBV18 and TRBJ1-1; 11 nucleotides agree with TRBD1. Germline assignment: CDR1 KGHSH and CDR2 LQKENI. This CDR3 has 16 residues. V trimming: 3 bases; J trimming: 3 bases; junction bases outside the gene matches: 6. CDR3 amino acids: CASSPAGTGGYTEAFF. The CDR3 nucleotides are TGTGCCAGCTCACCTGCCGGGACAGGGGGATACACTGAAGCTTTCTTT.

This clone was counted many times. V and J are TRBV24-1 and TRBJ2-3, with TRBD1 identical over 8 bases. Looked up from germline, CDR1 is KGHDR and CDR2 is SFDVKD. With 5 bases clipped from V and 2 bases from J, the junction kept 11 bases outside the gene matches. The CDR3 extends over 17 amino acids. The DNA of the CDR3 is TGTGCCACCAGTGGTCGGACAGGGATTGGGTACACAGATACGCAGTATTTT. It specifies CATSGRTGIGYTDTQYF.

The sample holds many counts of this clone. This chain links TRBV20-1 with TRBJ2-7, with 11 bases aligning to TRBD2. Germline trimming cut 5 bases from V and 3 bases from J; bases unmatched to any gene: 9. Per the germline V gene, CDR1 is DFQATT and CDR2 is SNEGSKA (reference sequence). There are 15 residues in the CDR3. CDR3 sequence (DNA): TGCAGTGCTCGACTTCCAGGGACTAGCGGCTACGAGCAGTACTTC. This sequence encodes CSARLPGTSGYEQYF.

Remarks on this clone: Because the CDR3 is missing its conserved closing phenylalanine or tryptophan, this is likely a read error. The V and J genes are TRBV2 and TRBJ2-7; 7 bases align to TRBD1. V lost 11 bases, J lost 3 bases, and 10 bases stayed unmatched. The CDR3 covers 13 residues. Looked up from germline, CDR1 is SNHLY and CDR2 is FYNNEI. In DNA, the CDR3 is TGTGCCGACACAGGGGAACAAAGCTACGAGCAGTACTCC. Translating gives CADTGEQSYEQYS.

Only a few counts were recorded for this clone. Other DNA sequences of this sample code for an identical CDR3. The CDR3, as DNA: TGTGCCACCAGCATCACTAGCGGGAGAGGACCCTCCAATGAGCAGTTCTTC. As protein: CATSITSGRGPSNEQFF. The chain couples TRBV15 to TRBJ2-1, with 11 bases fitting TRBD2. V lost 4 bases and J lost 6; bases outside the gene matches: 11. Per the germline V gene, CDR1 is LNHNV and CDR2 is YYDKDF (reference sequence). The CDR3 has 17 residues.

This chain joins TRBV2 and TRBJ2-3; no reliable D call. This CDR3 spans 16 amino acids. V was cut by 7 bases and J by 2 bases, with 19 bases left in between. CDR1 and CDR2 (germline): SNHLY, FYNNEI. In DNA, the CDR3 is TGTGCCAGCATAGTCCCCCTGGTGGGGATCACAGATACGCAGTATTTT. This codes for CASIVPLVGITDTQYF.

The genes are TRBV6-2 or TRBV6-3 and TRBJ1-1; D unclear. V lost 5 bases and J 10 bases, leaving 11 bases between the germline ends. The CDR3 extends over 11 amino acids. In germline, CDR1 is MNHEY, CDR2 SVGEGT. The CDR3 loop reads CASSPGIGAFF. The CDR3 DNA reads TGTGCCAGCAGTCCTGGAATAGGAGCTTTCTTT.

The chain recombines TRBV30 with TRBJ2-7; 7 bases are a match to TRBD1. J was trimmed by 4 bases and V by 3 bases; bases with no gene match: 9. The germline V gene has CDR1 GTSNPN and CDR2 SVGIG (reference sequence). The CDR3 length is 14 residues. CDR3 nucleotide sequence: TGTGCCTGGAGATGGGACAGCGGCGTATACGAGCAGTACTTC. Its protein product is CAWRWDSGVYEQYF. Supplemented by reference TRBV30 and TRBJ2-7, the full variable domain reads SQTIHQWPATLVQPVGSPLSLECTVEGTSNPNLYWYRQAAGRGLQLLFYSVGIGQISSEVPQNLSASRPQDRQFILSSKKLLLSDSGFYLCAWRWDSGVYEQYFGPGTRLTVT.

By share of the sample, this clone is medium-sized. V and J are TRBV18 and TRBJ1-5; perhaps TRBD1 as D (5 bases). Germline loops: CDR1 KGHSH, CDR2 LQKENI. The CDR3 is 12 residues long. Trimming stripped 8 bases from V and 3 bases from J, with 8 bases between. The CDR3 DNA follows: TGTGCCAGCCGACAGACCAATCAGCCCCAGCATTTT. Translation: CASRQTNQPQHF.

This clone was counted at least ten times. The chain joins TRBV9 to TRBJ2-1; 7 nucleotides line up with TRBD2. This CDR3 spans 14 amino acids. CDR1 and CDR2 from the germline V gene are SGDLS and YYNGEE. The junction had 8 bases not matched to a gene; V was cut back by 5 bases and J by 6 bases. The CDR3 loop reads CASSRGEISNEQFF. The CDR3 DNA follows: TGTGCCAGCAGTCGGGGGGAGATCAGCAATGAGCAGTTCTTC.

This chain links TRBV7-8 with TRBJ2-7; D may match TRBD1 or TRBD2 (5 bases each). The V end was cut by 5 bases, the J end by 6 bases, with 14 bases between. CDR1 and CDR2 from the germline V gene are SGHVS and FQNEAQ. CDR3 size: 13 residues. CDR3 residues: CASSPNRGAEQYF. CDR3 DNA: TGTGCCAGCAGCCCCAACCGAGGGGCCGAGCAGTACTTC.

This clone was seen ten or more times. The chain couples TRBV15 to TRBJ2-1; TRBD2 agrees at 7 bases. Germline V gives CDR1 LNHNV, CDR2 YYDKDF (reference sequence). V lost 1 base and J lost 3; bases outside the gene matches: 3. The CDR3 extends over 15 amino acids. This CDR3 reads CATSRGLAHYNEQFF. The CDR3 bases are TGTGCCACCAGCAGAGGACTAGCCCACTACAATGAGCAGTTCTTC.

The chain employs TRBV5-5 and TRBJ1-1, with no clear D. The V gene's germline CDR1 is SGHKS and CDR2 YYEKEE (reference sequence). The CDR3 length is 13 residues. V was cut by 2 bases and J by 1 base, with 6 bases left in between. CDR3 residues: CASSFYQNTEAFF. In DNA, the CDR3 is TGTGCCAGCAGCTTTTATCAGAACACTGAAGCTTTCTTT.

The CDR3 is CASSIIGQGQTGELFF. In DNA, the CDR3 is TGTGCCAGTAGTATTATAGGACAGGGTCAGACCGGGGAGCTGTTTTTT. The chain links TRBV19 to TRBJ2-2, with 8 bases matching TRBD1. The CDR3 extends over 16 amino acids. V shed 3 bases and J 5 bases; nucleotides not matched to a gene: 8. CDR1 and CDR2 (germline): LNHDA, SQIVND (reference sequence).

This clone was seen many times. The V gene is TRBV28, the J gene TRBJ2-3, with 7 bases that match TRBD2. Looked up from germline, CDR1 is MDHEN and CDR2 is SYDVKM. After removal of 7 bases from V and 2 bases from J, the junction contained 9 bases not matched to a gene. This CDR3 spans 15 amino acids. CDR3 residues: CASTSTSAPTDTQYF. CDR3 DNA sequence: TGTGCCAGCACCTCAACTAGCGCCCCCACAGATACGCAGTATTTT. Full variable domain (missing parts from reference TRBV28 and TRBJ2-3): DVKVTQSSRYLVKRTGEKVFLECVQDMDHENMFWYRQDPGLGLRLIYFSYDVKMKEKGDIPEGYSVSREKKERFSLILESASTNQTSMYLCASTSTSAPTDTQYFGPGTRLTVL.

This clone occurred a few times. This chain connects TRBV6-5 to TRBJ1-2; D perhaps matches TRBD1 (6 bases). There are 13 residues in the CDR3. Between the trimmed V and J ends, which lost 2 bases and 8 bases, there was a span of 12 bases. From germline, CDR1 is MNHEY and CDR2 SVGAGI. CDR3 region: CASSYLGGEGYTF. DNA of the CDR3: TGTGCCAGCAGTTACCTAGGGGGGGAAGGCTACACCTTC.

This clone was observed a handful of times. The chain joins TRBV13 to TRBJ2-3; 10 bases align to TRBD2. Looked up from germline, CDR1 is PRHDT and CDR2 is FYEKMQ (reference sequence). V shed 5 bases and J 3 bases; nucleotides not matched to a gene: 2. The CDR3 is 14 residues long. The CDR3 spells CASSGLAATDTQYF. CDR3 in DNA: TGTGCCAGCAGCGGACTAGCGGCGACAGATACGCAGTATTTT.